Here is one TCR beta chain with its context. Per the germline V gene, CDR1 is SGHNT and CDR2 is YYREEE (reference sequence). The trim removed 4 bases at V and 4 bases at J, leaving 7 bases unmatched. This CDR3 comprises 14 residues. TCRdb's table, derived via immunoSEQ multiplex PCR, lists solely in-frame clones and lacks some. The top ten hold roughly 0.98% of the sample, which has around 170,000 clones, approximately 91% seen once. These data are taken from a study of T cell responses to AZD1222 COVID-19 vaccine. The chain combines TRBV5-4 with TRBJ2-7; 8 bases match TRBD1. The sequenced sample was peripheral blood, obtained on day 0 of AZD1222 vaccination. This TCR was recovered from an adult in good health. CDR3 nucleotide sequence: TGTGCCAGCAGCCCCCCGGGACAGGCTTACGAGCAGTACTTC. It encodes CASSPPGQAYEQYF.